This T cell receptor beta chain was found in a study of shared clonotypes between healthy human individuals. Repertoires were generated with immunoSEQ multiplex PCR, while TCRdb's copy carries only in-frame clones and drops some. Of a few hundred thousand clones in the sample, 65% to 70% were seen once. The germline gives CDR1 DFQATT, CDR2 SNEGSKA (reference sequence). This CDR3 has 9 amino acids. The V end was cut by 6 bases, the J end by 4 bases, with 3 bases between. This clone appeared a few times. This specimen includes other DNA sequences encoding the same CDR3. V usage is TRBV20-1 and J usage is TRBJ2-5; D is undetermined. The source is a man between 25 and 39 years old in good health. Material for sequencing was memory CD4+ T cells sorted from blood. Stated subset: CD45RA-negative fraction. The CDR3 is CSAPETQYF. The CDR3 nucleotides are TGCAGTGCGCCAGAGACCCAGTACTTC.